This T cell receptor beta chain is drawn from a study of tumor-infiltrating lymphocytes in primary liver carcinoma. For the study at large: The patient population consisted of men and women between 30 and 69 years of age. Findings and limits, study-wide: Only about 7.5-24% of top clones showed up in all five tumor regions.

The CDR3 spans 14 residues. The germline CDR1 and CDR2 sequences are ENHRY and SYGVKD. TCR beta cDNA was made from around 460 ng total RNA with a constant-region primer. Nested multiplex PCR, run for three rounds with slightly modified ARM-PCR, yielded TCR beta libraries. Running approximately 10 cycles apiece, the first two PCR rounds relied on TRBV1-TRBV30 forward primers together with a C-beta reverse primer. In TCRdb, the multiplex PCR reads were re-called with MiXCR into one record per CDR3 protein. The sample has around 190,000 distinct CDR3 sequences; around four fifths are singletons. As to this clonotype: Its antigen is as yet unknown. In this CDR3 the conserved last residue, phenylalanine or tryptophan, is missing, so a read error is likely.

Between roughly 20 and 32 mg of unsorted bulk tissue served as the source from which RNA and DNA were co-extracted. Resection treated the patients' primary liver carcinoma. All of the tumor samples contained over 90% viable tumor cells. This TCR was sampled from a man aged 40-55 years with primary liver carcinoma and hepatitis B virus infection. Material: tumor tissue from primary liver carcinoma. The V and J genes are TRBV10-3 and TRBJ1-1; 9 nucleotides match TRBD1. CDR3 in amino acids: CAVSAPDRGTEAFL. Here the CDR3 DNA reads TGTGCCGTCAGTGCTCCGGACAGGGGTACTGAAGCTTTCTTA.